Below, one TCR beta chain is given with its context. Trimming removed 7 bases at V and 4 bases at J, with 20 bases between. The CDR3 consists of 16 residues. Germline values: CDR1 SGHRS, CDR2 YFSETQ. This entry belongs to a study of blood T cell repertoires in COVID-19. Study background: Whether acute or convalescent, the COVID-19 samples came from the United States, Italy and Spain. Nucleic acid was either cDNA or gDNA, and it came from T cells, B-cell-depleted T cells, or PBMCs.

In the original analysis: Cell counts per sample came from amplifying reference gene primers. Data came from immunoSEQ multiplex PCR; TCRdb stores just in-frame clones and leaves some out. V, J and clone size are taken as reported in that table, and D and trimming were inferred from the DNA itself. The top ten hold roughly 3.1% of the sample, which has 270,000 or so clones, more than 65% seen once. What was sequenced was peripheral blood. This chain uses TRBV5-1 with TRBJ1-4; possibly TRBD1 for D (5 bases). The TCR sequence derives from a woman between 18 and 30 years old with acute or convalescent COVID-19. CDR3 loop: CASGPGTSGHNEKLFF. CDR3 DNA sequence: TGCGCCAGCGGTCCCGGGACTTCGGGCCATAATGAAAAACTGTTTTTT.